Sequencing of this TCR beta chain was carried out in a study of a mutant IDH1 vaccine in newly diagnosed glioma. Study background: Treated patients, approximately 60% male and approximately 38% female, averaged approximately 40 years of age. Before enrollment, the patients had been treated with radiotherapy alone, temozolomide alone, or both together. Most of them had received both.

On this clone itself: Its antigen is currently unknown.

CDR1 is MNHNS, CDR2 SASEGT, per germline. This CDR3 comprises 14 residues. The V end lost 1 base, the J end lost 6 bases, and 9 bases lay between the germline ends. Libraries were prepared by immunoSEQ multiplex PCR; TCRdb keeps only in-frame clonotypes and omits some of them. The sample shows tens of thousands of clones, 84% of them seen only once. The time point: week 11, during vaccination. It was 300 ug of mutant IDH1 20-mer peptide that made up each vaccine dose, given with topical imiquimod. The rearrangement joins TRBV6-1 to TRBJ2-2; D not certain. This receptor was taken from a woman aged 45-65 years with glioma. Material: PBMCs, obtained from a glioma patient whose treatment included an IDH1 peptide vaccine. The CDR3 DNA sequence: TGTGCCAGCAGTGAAGGGCAGGTGGCCGGGGAGCTGTTTTTT. This codes for CASSEGQVAGELFF.